One sample yielded the 10 T cell receptor beta chains listed below, sequenced in a study of control samples from healthy donors and cancer patients. Here immunoSEQ multiplex PCR was the method, and the copy in TCRdb shows in-frame clones only, minus some. Among approximately 71,000 clones, roughly 86% were seen once, and the ten largest hold about 19%. The sequencing sample was made of PBMCs. The receptors here all came from a man aged 55 to 69 with lung cancer.

This chain links TRBV7-3 with TRBJ2-3; TRBD2 is a possible D gene (5 bases). The germline V and J ends were trimmed by 5 bases and 2 bases, with 8 bases remaining between them. The germline V gene has CDR1 SGHTA and CDR2 FQGTGA. The CDR3 totals 13 residues. The CDR3 nucleotides read TGTGCCAGCAGCGCCGACTACACAGATACGCAGTATTTT. Residues: CASSADYTDTQYF. Filled out from reference TRBV7-3 and TRBJ2-3, the complete variable domain reads GAGVSQTPSNKVTEKGKYVELRCDPISGHTALYWYRQSLGQGPEFLIYFQGTGAADDSGLPNDRFFAVRPEGSVSTLKIQRTERGDSAVYLCASSADYTDTQYFGPGTRLTVL.

This clone was counted between two and nine times. The J gene is TRBJ1-1, the V gene TRBV18; 9 positions agree with TRBD1. J lost 11 bases, V lost 3 bases, and 10 bases had no gene match. From germline, CDR1 is KGHSH and CDR2 LQKENI. This CDR3 has 14 residues. Written as DNA, the CDR3 is TGTGCCAGCTCACCTGGGGGGACAGGGAGGAGTGCTTTCTTT. Its protein product is CASSPGGTGRSAFF.

The chain carries TRBV5-1 and TRBJ2-1; possibly TRBD1 or TRBD2 for D (5 bases each). This CDR3 comprises 15 residues. Trimming removed 0 bases at V and 2 bases at J, with 9 bases between. CDR1 is SGHRS, CDR2 YFSETQ, per germline. This CDR3 reads CASSLGDGPYNEQFF. The DNA for the CDR3 is TGCGCCAGCAGCTTGGGGGACGGCCCCTACAATGAGCAGTTCTTC.

The chain links TRBV7-9 to TRBJ1-2; weak D call: TRBD1 (6 bases). Trimming shortened V by 2 bases and J by 4 bases, and 8 bases separated the two germline ends. This CDR3 region has 13 residues. CDR1 is SEHNR, CDR2 FQNEAQ, per germline (reference sequence). The CDR3: CASSLIGGYGYTF. CDR3 nucleotide sequence: TGTGCCAGCAGCTTAATAGGGGGCTATGGCTACACCTTC. The full variable domain, rest sourced from reference TRBV7-9 and TRBJ1-2, is DTGVSQNPRHKITKRGQNVTFRCDPISEHNRLYWYRQTLGQGPEFLTYFQNEAQLEKSRLLSDRFSAERPKGSFSTLEIQRTEQGDSAMYLCASSLIGGYGYTFGSGTRLTVV.

The gene calls are TRBV7-2 and TRBJ2-1, with D perhaps matching TRBD1 (5 bases). CDR1 and CDR2 from the germline V gene are SGHTA and FQGNSA. V was clipped by 8 bases and J by 7 bases, with 18 bases between them. The CDR3 consists of 14 residues. Here the CDR3 reads CASGNYLGDNEQFF. In DNA, the CDR3 is TGTGCCAGCGGTAACTACCTAGGGGATAATGAGCAGTTCTTC.

The chain uses TRBV24-1 and TRBJ2-3; D ambiguous. CDR1 KGHDR and CDR2 SFDVKD come from the germline V gene. The CDR3 loop spans 13 amino acids. Trimming removed 6 bases at V and 4 bases at J, with 10 bases between. CDR3 bases: TGTGCCACCAGTAAATATGCATCAGATACGCAGTATTTT. Protein product: CATSKYASDTQYF.

V is TRBV3-1 (or the pseudogene TRBV3-2) and J is TRBJ2-3; the D is unclear. CDR3 length: 14 residues. Germline V lookup: CDR1 LGHDT, CDR2 YNNKEL (reference sequence). Trimming pared 4 bases from V and 8 bases from J, leaving 16 bases between. In nucleotides, the CDR3 is TGTGCCAGCAGCCGCGTTTCGCCCATTCTTACGCAGTATTTT. It encodes CASSRVSPILTQYF.

A word on this clone: One end of the junction fails to match germline, which may point to a read error. Different DNA sequences within this sample yield the same CDR3. The chain combines TRBV4-1 with TRBJ2-1; TRBD2 aligns across 12 bases. The CDR3 is 18 amino acids. CDR1 is MGHRA, CDR2 YSYEKL, per germline. In nucleotides, the CDR3 is TGCGCTAGCAGCCAAGAGAAGCTAGCGGGGGGGCAGAGGAATGAGCAGTTCTTC. Translating it yields CASSQEKLAGGQRNEQFF.

This sequence joins TRBV29-1 and TRBJ1-5; D is perhaps TRBD1 (6 bases). Germline V gene sequence: CDR1 SQVTM, CDR2 ANQGSEA. Trimming removed 4 bases at V and 7 bases at J, with 14 bases between. This CDR3 has 13 amino acids. CDR3: CSVAGAPNQPQHF. CDR3 sequence (DNA): TGCAGCGTTGCAGGGGCGCCGAACCAGCCCCAGCATTTT.

The chain employs TRBV21-1 and TRBJ2-7; TRBD1, the table's D call, lacks a check against the DNA. TRBV21-1 is given as a pseudogene. This CDR3 has 22 residues. CDR3 in amino acids: CASSKVIVVGRELIALTYGQYV. DNA of the CDR3: TGTGCCAGCAGCAAAGTAATAGTTGTTGGGCGTGAGCTCATCGCCCTTACCTACGGGCAGTACGTC.